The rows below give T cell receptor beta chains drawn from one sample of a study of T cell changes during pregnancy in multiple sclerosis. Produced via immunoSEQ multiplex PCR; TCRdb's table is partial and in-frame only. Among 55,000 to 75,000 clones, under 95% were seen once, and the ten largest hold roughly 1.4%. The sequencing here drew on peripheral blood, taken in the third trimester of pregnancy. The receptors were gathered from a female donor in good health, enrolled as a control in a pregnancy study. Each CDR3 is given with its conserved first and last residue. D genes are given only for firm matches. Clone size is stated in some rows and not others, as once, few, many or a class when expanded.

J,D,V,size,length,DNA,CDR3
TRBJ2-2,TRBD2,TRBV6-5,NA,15,TGTGCCAGCACTCGCGGGACTAGCGATACCGGGGAGCTGTTTTTT,CASTRGTSDTGELFF
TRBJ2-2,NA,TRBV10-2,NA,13,TGCGCCAGCAGGGAGGGGGCCGGCGGGGAGCTGTTTTTT,CASREGAGGELFF
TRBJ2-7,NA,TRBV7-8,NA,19,TGTGCCAGCAGCATCACCTTGACAGGGGACGGGGGGCCCTCCTACGAGCAGTACTTC,CASSITLTGDGGPSYEQYF
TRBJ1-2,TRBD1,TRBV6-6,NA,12,TGTGCCAGCTCCGGGACAGGGGTTGGCTACACCTTC,CASSGTGVGYTF
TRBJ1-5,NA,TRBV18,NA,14,TGTGCCAGCTCACCACTTGACCGGGAGGGTCCCCAGCATTTT,CASSPLDREGPQHF
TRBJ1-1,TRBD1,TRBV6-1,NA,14,TGTGCCCACGGGGACAGGGGGCGGACCACTGAAGCTTTCTTT,CAHGDRGRTTEAFF
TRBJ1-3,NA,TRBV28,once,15,TGTGCCAGCAGTGATGGGACACCGCTCGGCAACACCATATATTTT,CASSDGTPLGNTIYF
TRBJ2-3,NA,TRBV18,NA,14,TGTGCCAGCTCACCCTCAGAAGGGGGAGATACGCAGTATTTT,CASSPSEGGDTQYF
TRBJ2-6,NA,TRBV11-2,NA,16,TGTGCCAGCTCCACAGCGGGCAGGGTTGGGGCCAACGTCCTGACTTTC,CASSTAGRVGANVLTF
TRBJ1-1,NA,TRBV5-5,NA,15,TGTGCCAGCACTGCGACCGGGAGCCTGAACACTGAAGCTTTCTTT,CASTATGSLNTEAFF
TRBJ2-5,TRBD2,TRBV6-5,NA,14,TGTGCCAGCAGTTACTTGGGGGGGGGAGAGACCCAGTACTTC,CASSYLGGGETQYF
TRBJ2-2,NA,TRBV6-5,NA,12,TGTGCCAGCAGCTCAGGGGCCGAGGAGCTGTTTTTT,CASSSGAEELFF
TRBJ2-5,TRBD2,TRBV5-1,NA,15,TGCGCCAGCAGCCAACTAGCGGGTGGCGGGGAGACCCAGTACTTC,CASSQLAGGGETQYF
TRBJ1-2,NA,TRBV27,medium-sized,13,TGTGCCAGCAGTTTAGGGGGGGGATTCGGCTACACCTTC,CASSLGGGFGYTF
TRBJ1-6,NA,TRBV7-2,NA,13,TGTGCCAGCAGCTTACTCCCGTCTTCACCCCTCCACTTT,CASSLLPSSPLHF
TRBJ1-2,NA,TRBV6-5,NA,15,TGTGCCAGCAGTTACCTGATGGGTCTAGACTATGGCTACACCTTC,CASSYLMGLDYGYTF
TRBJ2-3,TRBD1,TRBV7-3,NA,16,TGTGCCAGCGGCCACGGACAGGGGGCTGGTACAGATACGCAGTATTTT,CASGHGQGAGTDTQYF
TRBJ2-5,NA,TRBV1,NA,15,TGCACCAGCAGTCCGACTAGTCCAGAGGTAGAGACCCAGTACTTC,CTSSPTSPEVETQYF
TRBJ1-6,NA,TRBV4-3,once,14,TGCGCCAGCAGCGAGCACAGGACCAATTCACCCCTCCACTTT,CASSEHRTNSPLHF
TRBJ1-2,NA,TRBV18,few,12,TGTGCCACCCACGGGGGGGGCTATGGCTACACCTTC,CATHGGGYGYTF
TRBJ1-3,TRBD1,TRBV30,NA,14,TGTGCCTGGAGGGGACAGGGCAAAGGAAACACCATATATTTT,CAWRGQGKGNTIYF
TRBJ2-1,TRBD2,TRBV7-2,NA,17,TGTGCCAGCAGGGCGCGGACTAGCGGGGGGCCCCACAATGAGCAGTTCTTC,CASRARTSGGPHNEQFF
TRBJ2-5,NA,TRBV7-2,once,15,TGTGCCAGCACCTCCCCACGGCAGGGGCAAGAGACCCAGTACTTC,CASTSPRQGQETQYF
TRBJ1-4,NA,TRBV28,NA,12,TGTGCCAGCAGGGGGGACTATGAAAAACTGTTTTTT,CASRGDYEKLFF
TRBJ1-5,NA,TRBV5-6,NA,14,TGTGCCAGCAGCTTGAAAGGGGGTGCGCAGCCCCAGCATTTT,CASSLKGGAQPQHF
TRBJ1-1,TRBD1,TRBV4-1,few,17,TGCGCCAGCAGCCAAGTTACGGGGACAGCCCGGAACACTGAAGCTTTCTTT,CASSQVTGTARNTEAFF
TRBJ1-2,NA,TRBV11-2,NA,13,TGTGCCAGCAGCTTTCGTAATTCCTATGGCTACACCTTC,CASSFRNSYGYTF
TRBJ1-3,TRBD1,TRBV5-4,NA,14,TGTGCCAGCAGCCGTGCCGGACAGGAGTACACCATATATTTT,CASSRAGQEYTIYF
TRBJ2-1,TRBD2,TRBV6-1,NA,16,TGTGCCAGCAGTGACACTAGCGGGGGGCCTAGAAATGAGCAGTTCTTC,CASSDTSGGPRNEQFF
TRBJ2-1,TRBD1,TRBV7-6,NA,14,TGTGCCAGCAGCGATGGGACAGCGAATGGTGAGCAGTTCTTC,CASSDGTANGEQFF
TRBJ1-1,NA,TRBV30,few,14,TGTGCCTGGAGTGTAAGCAGGGTGGACACTGAAGCTTTCTTT,CAWSVSRVDTEAFF
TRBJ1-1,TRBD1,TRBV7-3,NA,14,TGTGCCAGCAGCTTAGGGACAGAGGGCACTGAAGCTTTCTTT,CASSLGTEGTEAFF
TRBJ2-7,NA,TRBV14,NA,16,TGTGCCAGCAGCCAAGAAGCCCGCCCAAGCCCCTACGAGCAGTACTTC,CASSQEARPSPYEQYF
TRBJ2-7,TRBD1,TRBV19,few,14,TGTGCCAGTAGTATCCGAATAACAGGGGACGAGCAGTACTTC,CASSIRITGDEQYF
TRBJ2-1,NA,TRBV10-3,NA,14,TGTGCCATCAGTGATGGTCTAGCCAACAATGAGCAGTTCTTC,CAISDGLANNEQFF
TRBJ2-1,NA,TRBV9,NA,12,TGTGCCAGCAGCGTTTATAACAATGAGCAGTTCTTC,CASSVYNNEQFF
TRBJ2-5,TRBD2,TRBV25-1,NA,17,TGTGCCAGCAGTGACCCCCCGGGGCTAGCGGGGGGAGAGACCCAGTACTTC,CASSDPPGLAGGETQYF
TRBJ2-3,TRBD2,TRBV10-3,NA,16,TGTGCCATCAGTGACTCGAGCGGGGCTCGCACAGATACGCAGTATTTT,CAISDSSGARTDTQYF
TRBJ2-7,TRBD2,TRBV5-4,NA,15,TGTGCCAGCAGCCGTAGCGGGGGGACCTCCTACGAGCAGTACTTC,CASSRSGGTSYEQYF
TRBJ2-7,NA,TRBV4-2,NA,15,TGTGCCAGCAGCAATCAGACAGGGAGGTCCTACGAGCAGTACTTC,CASSNQTGRSYEQYF
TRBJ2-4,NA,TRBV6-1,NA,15,TGTGCCAGCAGTGAAGTTACGGGGGGCCGAAACATTCAGTACTTC,CASSEVTGGRNIQYF
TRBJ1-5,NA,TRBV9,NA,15,TGTGCCAGCAGCGTAGAAGACAGCATATCCCAGCCCCAGCATTTT,CASSVEDSISQPQHF
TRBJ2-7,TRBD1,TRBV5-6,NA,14,TGTGCCAGCAGCTTTGGGACAGGGGGCTACGAGCAGTACTTC,CASSFGTGGYEQYF
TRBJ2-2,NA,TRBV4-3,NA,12,TGCGCCAGCAGCCCCGGGGGCGGGGAGCTGTTTTTT,CASSPGGGELFF
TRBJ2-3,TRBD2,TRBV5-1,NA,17,TGCGCCAGCAGCAAGGGACTAGCGGGGTTGAGCACAGATACGCAGTATTTT,CASSKGLAGLSTDTQYF
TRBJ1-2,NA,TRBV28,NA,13,TGTGCCAGCAGTTTTCATGCGGGCTATGGCTACACCTTC,CASSFHAGYGYTF
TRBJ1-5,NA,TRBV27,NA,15,TGTGCCAGCAGTCTGGGGGGTTATAGCAATCAGCCCCAGCATTTT,CASSLGGYSNQPQHF
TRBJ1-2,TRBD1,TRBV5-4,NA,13,TGTGCCAGCAGCCGTGACAGGGTGGATGGCTACACCTTC,CASSRDRVDGYTF
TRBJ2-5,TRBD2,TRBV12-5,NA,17,TGTGCTAGTGGTTTGGACAAGGGACTAGCGAGCCAAGAGACCCAGTACTTC,CASGLDKGLASQETQYF
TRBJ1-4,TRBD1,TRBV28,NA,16,TGTGCCAGCACCCCTTCTCCGGGACAGGAGGATGAAAAACTGTTTTTT,CASTPSPGQEDEKLFF
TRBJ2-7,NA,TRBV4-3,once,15,TGCGCCAGCAGCCAAGATTTCCGGGGCTCCTACGAGCAGTACTTC,CASSQDFRGSYEQYF
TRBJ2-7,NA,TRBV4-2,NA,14,TGTGCCAGCAGCCAGACGGGGAGCTCCTACGAGCAGTACTTC,CASSQTGSSYEQYF
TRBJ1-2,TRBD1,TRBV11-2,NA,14,TGTGCCAGCAGCTTCGACAGGGGGCAGTTTGGCTACACCTTC,CASSFDRGQFGYTF
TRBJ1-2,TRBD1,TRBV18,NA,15,TGTGCCAGCTCATCATACAGGGGAGCGGACTATGGCTACACCTTC,CASSSYRGADYGYTF
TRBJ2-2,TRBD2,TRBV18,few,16,TGTGCCAGCTCGTCCGGGACTAGCGGGACCGCCGGGGAGCTGTTTTTT,CASSSGTSGTAGELFF
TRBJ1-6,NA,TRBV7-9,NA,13,TGTGCCAGCAGCCCCCGACACAACGCACCCCTCCACTTT,CASSPRHNAPLHF
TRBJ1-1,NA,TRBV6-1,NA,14,TGTGCCAGCAGTGAGGGACTCCGGAACACTGAAGCTTTCTTT,CASSEGLRNTEAFF
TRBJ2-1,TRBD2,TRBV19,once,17,TGTGCCAGTCAGTCCGCCTATTTCAGCGGGAGCCGCGATGAGCAGTTCTTC,CASQSAYFSGSRDEQFF
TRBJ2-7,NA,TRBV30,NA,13,TGTGCCTGGAGGGGGCAGCGATTCGGAGAGCAGTACTTC,CAWRGQRFGEQYF